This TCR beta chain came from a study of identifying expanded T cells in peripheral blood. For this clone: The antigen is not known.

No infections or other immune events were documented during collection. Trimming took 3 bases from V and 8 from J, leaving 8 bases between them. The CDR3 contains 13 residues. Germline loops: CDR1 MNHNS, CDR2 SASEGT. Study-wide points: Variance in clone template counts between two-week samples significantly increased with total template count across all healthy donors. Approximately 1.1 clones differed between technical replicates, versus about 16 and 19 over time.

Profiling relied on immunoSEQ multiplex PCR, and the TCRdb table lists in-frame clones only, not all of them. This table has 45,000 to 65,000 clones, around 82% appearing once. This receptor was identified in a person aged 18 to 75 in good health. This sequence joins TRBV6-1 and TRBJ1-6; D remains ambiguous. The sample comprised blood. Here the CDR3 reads CASSDSYDSPLHF. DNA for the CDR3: TGTGCCAGCAGTGACAGTTATGATTCACCCCTCCACTTT.